This T cell receptor (beta chain) was captured by sequencing in a study of blood T cell repertoires in COVID-19. For the study at large: Italy, Spain and the United States were the sources of the convalescent and acute COVID-19 samples.

Per the original data handling: Using reference gene primer amplification, nucleated cell counts were estimated. Method: immunoSEQ multiplex PCR; TCRdb's copy keeps in-frame clones and lacks some. V, J and clone size are those of that table, while D and trimming were read from the DNA. The repertoire holds some 190,000 clones, approximately 85% seen once, with over 2.5% in the top ten. From germline, CDR1 is LNHDA and CDR2 SQIVND (reference sequence). This CDR3 region has 14 residues. V was cut by 2 bases and J by 0 bases, with 5 bases left in between. The sample consisted of peripheral blood. The chain recombines TRBV19 with TRBJ1-3; D gene unclear. This TCR came from a man in his fifties or sixties with acute or convalescent COVID-19. For the CDR3, the DNA is TGTGCCAGTAGTATATCAGGCTCTGGAAACACCATATATTTT. It translates to CASSISGSGNTIYF.